This T cell receptor (beta chain) originates from a study of shared clonotypes between healthy human individuals. Study-wide results and caveats: Naive subsets tended to show greater estimated richness than memory subsets.

TCRdb's copy holds only in-frame clones and misses some; the assay was immunoSEQ multiplex PCR. The data contain 600,000 to 750,000 clones, around 77% of them seen just once; the ten biggest clones take up under 2%. Worth noting for this clone: The antigen remains unidentified.

Deletions cut 1 base from V and 4 bases from J, with 13 bases between. CDR1 and CDR2 (germline): MNHNS, SASEGT. This CDR3 is built from 15 residues. The rearrangement links TRBV6-1 to TRBJ1-2; D perhaps matches TRBD1 (6 bases). Sequencing input: memory CD4+ T cells sorted from blood. Subset denoted: CD45RA-negative fraction. The TCR was taken from a woman aged 30 to 39 in good health. CDR3 in amino acids: CASSEEPQGLYGYTF. DNA of the CDR3: TGTGCCAGCAGTGAAGAGCCCCAGGGGCTCTATGGCTACACCTTC.